These 2 T cell receptor beta chains were all obtained from the same sample, sequenced in a study of cytomegalovirus exposure and HLA in healthy donors. PCR primers comprised 60 Vbeta and 13 Jbeta primers. Here immunoSEQ multiplex PCR was the method, and the copy in TCRdb shows in-frame clones only, minus some. This sample yields 110,000 to 150,000 clones, of which 84% are seen a single time; roughly 2.7% belongs to the top ten. Sequencing was done on a sample of PBMCs. The receptors shown here come from a boy aged 2 to 10 in good health and CMV-seronegative.

With respect to this clone: Different DNA sequences within this sample yield the same CDR3. V usage is TRBV5-1 and J usage is TRBJ1-3; possible D gene TRBD1, 5 bases. The CDR3 covers 15 residues. Trimming cost V 0 bases and J 3 bases, with 10 bases left between them. CDR1 is SGHRS, CDR2 YFSETQ, per germline. CDR3 in amino acids: CASSLGRGSGNTIYF. CDR3 DNA sequence: TGCGCCAGCAGCTTGGGAAGGGGTAGTGGAAACACCATATATTTT.

The chain uses TRBV9 and TRBJ1-1; no reliable D call. V was shortened by 0 bases and J by 0 bases, with 9 bases between the two germline ends. Germline CDR1 SGDLS, CDR2 YYNGEE. The CDR3 is made up of 15 amino acids. CDR3 coding DNA: TGTGCCAGCAGCGTAGGCGGACTTTTGAACACTGAAGCTTTCTTT. Residues: CASSVGGLLNTEAFF.